This T cell receptor beta chain appears in the sequencing data of a study of long-term antiretroviral therapy in people with HIV (dated by TCRdb to 2021 to 2024). Study-level background: The earliest samples were collected about a decade before the 2015 WHO recommendation for immediate ART, when ART was typically delayed until CD4 counts fell. Among the approximately 27 participants with HIV, more than ten were female. A total of roughly 200 cryopreserved PBMC samples came from around 30 adults with confirmed HIV infection and were collected serially over a mean of approximately six years (range 1-12). Whether ART initiation and durable HIV suppression were associated with changes in peripheral blood TRB repertoire composition and diversity was tested in a retrospective serial study. No cross-contamination during QIAcube processing was shown when test extractions of a monoclonal T-cell line were performed alongside some 33 polyclonal samples.

To be included, a participant needed at least one PBMC sample from before ART initiation plus at least two post-ART samples. Every participant with HIV received treatment in the United States of America. Before DNA extraction, cryopreserved samples containing about 0.9-11 million PBMC were thawed and washed. At the time of the earliest PBMC sample for each participant with HIV, ages ranged from about 23 to 60 years. Each participant contributed PBMC samples from 1-4 timepoints before ART initiation and 2-8 timepoints after ART initiation, with a median of 7 samples. For every participant, serial HIV viral load, CD4+ T-cell count, ART history and demographic data were obtained. A Qiagen kit on a QIAcube was used to extract genomic DNA from unsorted PBMC, with samples processed in batches of 12. The immunoSEQ hsTCRB v3.0 assay was used at survey level resolution to sequence the TRB variable region. A depth of roughly 40,000-55,000 T-cell genomes per sample was targeted for TRB sequencing. Pooled TRB libraries were sequenced on an Illumina MiSeq with a v3 150-cycle kit. Concerning the study's data processing: Analysis of repertoires was carried out in R inside a reproducible Nextflow workflow spanning QC, data transformation and analysis. LymphoSeq2, an R package for exploring AIRR-Seq data, was used to implement custom analyses. After excluding a few samples that yielded fewer than 5000 total TRB sequences, around 190 HIV repertoires remained for analysis. Among the approximately 190 retained HIV repertoires, approximately 61 were collected before ART initiation and 129 after ART initiation. Repertoires were downsampled to 5000 TRB nucleotide sequences, with summary statistics averaged over 100 downsampling iterations. TRB sequences were retained for analysis only if CDR3 regions of at least seven amino acids were present. Diversity was assessed using a clonality score derived from Shannon entropy and using the Gini coefficient. In repertoire networks, the top 5000 CDR3 amino acid sequences were linked whenever an edit distance of one separated two sequences. For TRB CDR3 amino acid sequences, antigen specificity groups and MHC restriction were predicted with GLIPH2. To flag known associations with CMV, EBV, HIV or tissue antigens, CDR3 amino acid sequences were compared against VDJdb and McPAS-TCR. Pre-ART, post-ART and control groups were compared with Wilcoxon signed-rank tests and Holm-Bonferroni correction. The table comes from immuneACCESS by way of TCRdb, which keeps in-frame sequences with V and J called. Part of the clones is missing from these tables; in studies checked, under half for an unresolved V gene and the rest for unknown reasons. V, J and clone size were drawn from that table, and D and trimming were deduced from the DNA. The sample has about 27,000 clones on record, 70% to 85% of them singletons. About 10% of the sample lies in the top ten.

Overall results and qualifications from the work: Starting ART was linked to a significant rise in TRB diversity, yet even with long-term ART the diversity remained significantly lower than in transplant donor controls. Inferences about post-ART repertoire changes were limited because no data were available on ART adherence, viral resistance or therapy changes. Because PBMC availability was limited, only the TCR beta chain was sequenced, with no alpha chain pairing. At every time point, the repertoire was dominated by expanded TRB clones first identified before ART initiation, although this dominance fluctuated and, in many PLHIV, declined after ART. The samples span the years 2004 to 2017, and the ART regimens used at that time may not be as effective as current regimens. Because cell numbers in pre-ART samples were limited, unsorted PBMC were profiled instead of sorted CD4+ and CD8+ T cells. HIV repertoires had narrower CDR3 length ranges than controls, and the network structure suggested an antigen-experienced repertoire that shifted only slightly toward naive after ART.

A remark on this clone: The target of this receptor is not known. Base qualities are not at hand, and no much larger clone is one base apart.

Its CDR3 holds 13 amino acids, cysteine through phenylalanine. The retained sequence is limited to the CDR3, 39 bases, with the frame set at the first base. Trimming removed 4 bases from V and 4 bases from J, leaving 8 bases between the germline ends. The germline V gene (reference sequence) supplies CDR1 MNHEY and CDR2 SMNVEV. The sequence links TRBV27 to TRBJ1-5, with no confident D gene call. Sequenced material: unsorted PBMCs, taken 0.8 years before starting antiretroviral therapy. The TCR sequence derives from a man younger than 35 with HIV. The DNA reads as follows: TGTGCCAGCAGTTATAGGGTTAATCAGCCCCAGCATTTT. This codes for CASSYRVNQPQHF.